The following is a T cell receptor beta chain sequence with its context. The antigen is unknown. These data come from a study of Graves' ophthalmopathy and Graves' hyperthyroidism. Whole-study results and caveats: Detected in blood as well were most expanded thyroid clonotypes with frequency above 0.001.

Beta-chain TCR CDR3 regions were amplified from RNA transcripts. The authors performed first-round RT-PCR with HTBI primers and then a second-round multiplex PCR. TCRdb reprocessed the multiplex PCR reads with MiXCR, giving one entry per CDR3 protein. Here the sample spans approximately 640,000 distinct CDR3 sequences, over 40% being singletons. The receptor was isolated from an adult man with Graves' ophthalmopathy. The sequenced sample was peripheral blood.

CDR3 nucleotides: TGCAGTGCCGAGAGGGGGCGCGGGACCGGGGAGCTGTTTTTT. Amino acid sequence: CSAERGRGTGELFF. V usage is TRBV20-1 and J usage is TRBJ2-2; 7 bases align to TRBD1. Germline V CDR1 and CDR2: DFQATT, SNEGSKA (reference sequence). After removal of 6 bases from V and 5 bases from J, the junction contained 9 bases not matched to a gene. This CDR3 spans 14 amino acids.